This TCR beta chain was captured by sequencing in a study of spatial heterogeneity in lung cancer. Whole-study context: From matched bulk RNA-seq came a T cell module score, which showed a strong correlation with TCR transcript counts in tumor regions.

The sample's time point: sample taken at primary tumor resection. Whole RNA obtained from tumor, nontumor lung or frozen PBMC underwent sequencing without sorting. This clonotype is classed as medium-sized. Its specificity is not known. General observations from the study: Within tumors, counts of expanded alpha and beta TCRs tracked tumor mutation counts.

MiXCR was run by TCRdb on the 5' RACE reads, yielding one entry per CDR3 protein. The sample has more than 6,500 distinct CDR3 sequences; approximately 12% are singletons. CDR1 is SGHNT and CDR2 is YYREEE in the germline V gene (reference sequence). Trimming removed 4 bases from V and 5 bases from J; junction bases left unmatched: 9. CDR3 length: 15 amino acids. Sequenced here: lung tumor tissue, sampled at surgery. The chain links TRBV5-4 to TRBJ2-7; 10 nucleotides agree with TRBD2. The receptor was derived from a male donor with early-stage non-small cell lung cancer. This chain's CDR3 is CASSVGAGGFHEQYF. CDR3 DNA sequence: TGTGCCAGCAGCGTTGGAGCGGGAGGGTTCCACGAGCAGTACTTC.